The TCR beta chain described here comes from a study of technical replicates of blood from a few donors. Here immunoSEQ multiplex PCR was the method, and the copy in TCRdb shows in-frame clones only, minus some. The sample has about 69,000 clones, 75% to 90% seen once. V was cut by 4 bases and J by 5 bases, with 13 bases left in between. The CDR3 has 14 amino acids. Germline V gives CDR1 SGHNT, CDR2 YYREEE (reference sequence). The sequence derives from a human donor in good health. Some clones in this sample may be carry-over from other donors' samples. The sample was PBMCs. The genes are TRBV5-4 and TRBJ2-1; unclear D gene. CDR3 sequence: CASSPSARDNEQFF. The CDR3 coding sequence is TGTGCCAGCAGCCCTAGTGCTCGCGACAATGAGCAGTTCTTC. Full variable domain (remainder filled in from reference TRBV5-4 and TRBJ2-1): ETGVTQSPTHLIKTRGQQVTLRCSSQSGHNTVSWYQQALGQGPQFIFQYYREEENGRGNFPPRFSGLQFPNYSSELNVNALELDDSALYLCASSPSARDNEQFFGPGTRLTVL.